The 27 T cell receptor beta chains given below trace back to one sample, sequenced in a study of blood T cell repertoires in COVID-19. Clones were read by immunoSEQ multiplex PCR, and TCRdb kept only the in-frame ones, dropping some. The table shows about 440,000 clones, with 90% occurring only once. Sequenced: PBMCs or T cells enriched from blood (not recorded which). The receptors stem from a man between 18 and 35 years old who had recovered from COVID-19.

The J gene is TRBJ1-3, the V gene TRBV18, with D hard to call. The CDR3 spans 13 residues. With 5 bases removed from V and 4 bases from J, the gap between germline ends came to 9 bases. Germline-derived CDR1 and CDR2 are KGHSH and LQKENI. Written as DNA, the CDR3 is TGTGCCAGCTCAACATGGCAGGGAAACACCATATATTTT. Its protein product is CASSTWQGNTIYF.

The rearrangement links TRBV7-9 to TRBJ1-1, with a weak D call TRBD1 (6 bases). The CDR3 runs to 15 residues. V shed 4 bases and J shed 11 bases, with 23 bases lying between them. Germline lookup yields CDR1 SEHNR and CDR2 FQNEAQ (reference sequence). CDR3 nucleotide sequence: TGTGCCAGCAGCTCACTCCGGGACACCGCATTGTGGGCTTTCTTT. Protein sequence: CASSSLRDTALWAFF.

This rearrangement joins TRBV4-1 to TRBJ2-3, with D perhaps matching TRBD2 (5 bases). The germline gives CDR1 MGHRA, CDR2 YSYEKL. Trimming pared 4 bases from V and 0 bases from J, leaving 14 bases between. This CDR3 region has 16 residues. The CDR3 region is CASSPGPSRSTDTQYF. The CDR3 nucleotides read TGCGCCAGCAGCCCCGGGCCTAGCCGGAGCACAGATACGCAGTATTTT.

This sequence joins TRBV9 and TRBJ1-4; D is ambiguous. Germline-derived CDR1 and CDR2 are SGDLS and YYNGEE. The CDR3 contains 14 residues. V was trimmed by 0 bases and J by 4 bases, leaving 7 bases between them. The CDR3 protein is CASSVGRNNEKLFF. In DNA, the CDR3 is TGTGCCAGCAGCGTAGGGAGGAATAATGAAAAACTGTTTTTT.

The chain carries TRBV6-5 and TRBJ1-1; D is undetermined. Germline CDR1 and CDR2: MNHEY and SVGAGI. Trimming pared 0 bases from V and 8 bases from J, leaving 19 bases between. The CDR3 contains 16 residues. The DNA for the CDR3 is TGTGCCAGCAGTTACTCAAGAAGAGGCGCGAGGTTCGAAGCTTTCTTT. Its translation: CASSYSRRGARFEAFF.

The chain uses TRBV10-3 and TRBJ1-1; 8 bases align to TRBD1. V lost 10 bases to trimming and J lost 4 bases; unmatched junction nucleotides: 8. The germline gives CDR1 ENHRY, CDR2 SYGVKD. The CDR3 is 13 amino acids. The CDR3 here is CATTNTGGTEAFF. The CDR3, as DNA: TGTGCCACCACAAATACAGGGGGCACTGAAGCTTTCTTT.

The CDR3 nucleotides read TGTGCCAGTAGAACCGAGACAGGGTTGGACGGGGAGCTGTTTTTT. Its translation: CASRTETGLDGELFF. V gene TRBV19 combines with J gene TRBJ2-2, with 7 nucleotides matching TRBD1. This CDR3 is built from 15 residues. V lost 6 bases to trimming and J lost 7 bases; unmatched junction nucleotides: 11. CDR1 and CDR2 from the germline V gene are LNHDA and SQIVND (reference sequence).

The chain carries TRBV27 and TRBJ2-1, with TRBD2 matching over 8 bases. Trimming cost V 2 bases and J 4 bases; bases outside gene matches: 13. This CDR3 has 18 residues. The germline V gene encodes CDR1 MNHEY and CDR2 SMNVEV (reference sequence). CDR3 nucleotide sequence: TGTGCCAGCAGTTTAGAGGGTACTAGCGGAGCAATTTACAATGAGCAGTTCTTC. It encodes CASSLEGTSGAIYNEQFF.

This clone was seen more than once but under ten times. The rearrangement joins TRBV7-9 to TRBJ2-5; 7 nucleotides agree with TRBD1. This CDR3 has 13 amino acids. Per the germline V gene, CDR1 is SEHNR and CDR2 is FQNEAQ (reference sequence). J was trimmed by 5 bases and V by 5 bases; bases with no gene match: 5. The CDR3 protein is CASSVGQWETQYF. Written as DNA, the CDR3 is TGTGCCAGCAGCGTGGGACAGTGGGAGACCCAGTACTTC.

In nucleotides, the CDR3 is TGTGCCAGCAGTAAGAACACAGTGCAGCCCCAGCATTTT. Residues: CASSKNTVQPQHF. The chain carries TRBV27 and TRBJ1-5, with no clear D. CDR3 length: 13 amino acids. V dropped 5 bases and J dropped 7 bases, with 12 bases sitting between them. CDR1 MNHEY and CDR2 SMNVEV come from the germline V gene (reference sequence).

This sequence joins TRBV7-3 and TRBJ2-3; 15 bases are a match to TRBD2. The CDR3 is made up of 16 amino acids. Germline CDR1 SGHTA, CDR2 FQGTGA. V was pared by 5 bases and J by 5 bases, with 5 bases of the junction left unmatched. DNA of the CDR3: TGTGCCAGCAGCCCCTGGACTAGCGGGAGGGGAGATACGCAGTATTTT. This sequence encodes CASSPWTSGRGDTQYF.

The chain employs TRBV7-9 and TRBJ1-1; D is unresolved. The CDR3 runs to 11 residues. V was cut by 5 bases and J by 6 bases, with 7 bases left in between. Germline lookup yields CDR1 SEHNR and CDR2 FQNEAQ (reference sequence). DNA for the CDR3: TGTGCCAGCAGCCGCTTAGCTGAAGCTTTCTTT. Amino acids: CASSRLAEAFF.

The CDR3 sequence: CASSPWTDGELFF. The CDR3 DNA reads TGCGCCAGCAGCCCTTGGACAGACGGGGAGCTGTTTTTT. The V and J genes are TRBV5-1 and TRBJ2-2, with D perhaps matching TRBD1 (6 bases). The germline gives CDR1 SGHRS, CDR2 YFSETQ. Trimming took off 4 bases at V and 7 bases at J, with 11 bases between the two ends. The length of the CDR3 is 13 residues.

This clone was recorded only once. This chain connects TRBV12-5 to TRBJ2-2; no definite D call. This CDR3 comprises 14 residues. The V and J ends lost 5 bases and 4 bases respectively, with 11 bases between them. Germline values: CDR1 LGHNT, CDR2 FRNRAP. CDR3 in DNA: TGTGCTAGTGGTCTCCTCCGTGTCACCGGGGAGCTGTTTTTT. Amino acid sequence: CASGLLRVTGELFF.

The rearrangement joins TRBV18 to TRBJ1-5, with TRBD1 matching 7 bases. Trimming at V came to 4 bases and at J to 4 bases, leaving 4 bases not matched to a gene. This CDR3 spans 14 amino acids. Germline V lookup: CDR1 KGHSH, CDR2 LQKENI. The CDR3 DNA sequence: TGTGCCAGCTCACTAAACAGGGGAAATCAGCCCCAGCATTTT. It is translated as CASSLNRGNQPQHF.

This chain joins TRBV7-9 and TRBJ2-7, with 9 bases aligning to TRBD2. The CDR3 sequence is 14 residues long. The germline V gene encodes CDR1 SEHNR and CDR2 FQNEAQ (reference sequence). The junction had 2 bases not matched to a gene; V was cut back by 5 bases and J by 0 bases. CDR3 DNA: TGTGCCAGCAGCAGCGGGGGGCACTCCTACGAGCAGTACTTC. It encodes CASSSGGHSYEQYF.

The sample holds one count of this clone. The chain is built from TRBV7-2 and TRBJ1-5; no clear D. V dropped 5 bases and J dropped 7 bases, with 18 bases sitting between them. The CDR3 totals 15 residues. From germline, CDR1 is SGHTA and CDR2 FQGNSA. CDR3 nucleotides: TGTGCCAGCAGCCAATCAAGCGGGTTGTACCAGCCCCAGCATTTT. Protein sequence: CASSQSSGLYQPQHF.

On this clone: Other DNA sequences in this specimen translate into the identical CDR3. This chain joins TRBV29-1 and TRBJ1-1; D ambiguous. CDR1 is SQVTM and CDR2 is ANQGSEA in the germline V gene. V lost 0 bases and J 5 bases, leaving 7 bases between the germline ends. The CDR3 is 12 amino acids. CDR3 coding DNA: TGCAGCGTTGAAGATCCAGGTACTGAAGCTTTCTTT. Translated: CSVEDPGTEAFF.

This chain links TRBV3-1 (or the pseudogene TRBV3-2) with TRBJ2-2; TRBD2 is a possible D gene (6 bases). V was trimmed by 0 bases and J by 7 bases, leaving 12 bases between them. The CDR3 runs 15 residues. The germline gives CDR1 LGHDT, CDR2 YNNKEL (reference sequence). DNA of the CDR3: TGTGCCAGCAGCCAAGATGTTATGGGAGGCGGGGAGCTGTTTTTT. This codes for CASSQDVMGGGELFF.

This chain's CDR3 is CASSLVRGVAGVIHNEQFF. CDR3 coding DNA: TGCGCCAGCAGCTTGGTAAGAGGAGTAGCGGGAGTGATCCACAATGAGCAGTTCTTC. The chain uses TRBV5-1 and TRBJ2-1, with TRBD2 matching 9 bases. The CDR3 contains 19 residues. CDR1 is SGHRS, CDR2 YFSETQ, per germline. Unmatched junction bases numbered 15, after V lost 0 bases and J lost 5 bases.

The V call is TRBV10-2, the J call TRBJ1-5, with a possible D match to TRBD1 (6 bases). CDR1 WSHSY and CDR2 SAAADI come from the germline V gene. The V end was cut by 7 bases, the J end by 7 bases, with 17 bases between. CDR3 size: 14 residues. This CDR3 is CASTRSGEQQPQHF. DNA for the CDR3: TGCGCCAGCACCAGGTCAGGGGAGCAGCAGCCCCAGCATTTT.

The V call is TRBV7-8, the J call TRBJ1-5; TRBD1 might be the D (6 bases). Trimming removed 5 bases at V and 4 bases at J, with 12 bases between. This CDR3 is 14 amino acids long. Germline CDR1 SGHVS, CDR2 FQNEAQ. CDR3 in DNA: TGTGCCAGCAGCCGGACAGCCGAAAATCAGCCCCAGCATTTT. Its protein is CASSRTAENQPQHF.

This chain joins TRBV19 and TRBJ1-1, with a weak D call TRBD1 (5 bases). CDR1 and CDR2 from the germline V gene are LNHDA and SQIVND (reference sequence). Trimming pared 7 bases from V and 3 bases from J, leaving 9 bases between. The CDR3 extends over 12 amino acids. In DNA form, the CDR3 reads TGTGCCAGTATCAGGGACTACACTGAAGCTTTCTTT. Translating it yields CASIRDYTEAFF. Combining the CDR3 with reference TRBV19 and TRBJ1-1 gives the whole variable domain DGGITQSPKYLFRKEGQNVTLSCEQNLNHDAMYWYRQDPGQGLRLIYYSQIVNDFQKGDIAEGYSVSREKKESFPLTVTSAQKNPTAFYLCASIRDYTEAFFGQGTRLTVV.

This rearrangement joins TRBV24-1 to TRBJ2-2, with D unresolved. Per germline, CDR1 KGHDR and CDR2 SFDVKD. The CDR3 runs 13 residues. Trimming pared 7 bases from V and 4 bases from J, leaving 9 bases between. CDR3 DNA sequence: TGTGCCACCAGGAGCCTCTTCACCGGGGAGCTGTTTTTT. Its translation: CATRSLFTGELFF.

The chain carries TRBV7-8 and TRBJ2-7, with 9 bases that match TRBD1. V shed 11 bases, J shed 1 base, and the junction held 12 bases outside the gene matches. This CDR3 is built from 15 residues. CDR1 is SGHVS and CDR2 is FQNEAQ in the germline V gene. The CDR3 loop reads CASSPRDRVSYEQYF. CDR3 in DNA: TGTGCCTCTTCCCCGCGGGACAGGGTTTCCTACGAGCAGTACTTC.

This chain uses TRBV7-8 with TRBJ2-7; D is possibly TRBD2 (5 bases). CDR3 length equals 13 residues. Germline V gives CDR1 SGHVS, CDR2 FQNEAQ. V shed 5 bases and J shed 4 bases, with 12 bases lying between them. The CDR3 spells CASSNNLAYEQYF. The CDR3 DNA reads as TGTGCCAGCAGCAATAATCTAGCTTACGAGCAGTACTTC. The full variable domain, rest sourced from reference TRBV7-8 and TRBJ2-7, is GAGVSQSPRYKVAKRGQDVALRCDPISGHVSLFWYQQALGQGPEFLTYFQNEAQLDKSGLPSDRFFAERPEGSVSTLKIQRTQQEDSAVYLCASSNNLAYEQYFGPGTRLTVT.

In DNA form, the CDR3 reads TGTGCCAGCAGCAAAAGTTCTTCGAACAGCCTGAACTATGGCTACACCTTC. It codes for CASSKSSSNSLNYGYTF. V gene TRBV21-1 combines with J gene TRBJ1-2; TRBD1 is the table's D call and was not checked against the DNA. TRBV21-1 is a documented pseudogene. This CDR3 is built from 17 residues.